The 27 T cell receptor beta chains below come from one sample, sequenced in a study of early stage breast cancer tumors. Only in-frame clones appear in the TCRdb table, and some are missing; sequencing was by immunoSEQ multiplex PCR. This sample has about 24,000 clones, with 60% to 70% found just once. The source material was breast tumor tissue. The receptors were gathered from a person aged 55 to 70 with breast cancer.

The chain combines TRBV5-1 with TRBJ2-7; TRBD2 matches at 14 bases. The germline gives CDR1 SGHRS, CDR2 YFSETQ. The CDR3 covers 16 residues. Trimming took 4 bases from V and 6 from J; bases not matched to a gene: 9. Here the CDR3 reads CASSQSGTSGRFEQYF. Written as DNA, the CDR3 is TGCGCCAGCAGCCAATCCGGGACTAGCGGGAGATTCGAGCAGTACTTC.

J is TRBJ2-1 and V is TRBV6-5; no reliable D call. V was cut by 2 bases and J by 6 bases, with 11 bases left in between. The CDR3 extends over 14 amino acids. Germline CDR1 MNHEY, CDR2 SVGAGI. In DNA, the CDR3 is TGTGCCAGCAGTTACGTATCCACGGGCAATGAGCAGTTCTTC. Protein: CASSYVSTGNEQFF.

The chain recombines TRBV18 with TRBJ2-5, with 15 positions matching TRBD2. Trimming took 6 bases from V and 4 from J; bases not matched to a gene: 3. The CDR3 consists of 15 residues. Germline CDR1 and CDR2: KGHSH and LQKENI. The CDR3 DNA reads TGTGCCAGCTCCCTGGGACTAGCGGGAGGAGAGACCCAGTACTTC. Its translation is CASSLGLAGGETQYF.

This clone was observed once. The V call is TRBV29-1, the J call TRBJ2-1, with TRBD1 identical over 10 bases. From germline, CDR1 is SQVTM and CDR2 ANQGSEA. J lost 7 bases, V lost 2 bases, and 5 bases had no gene match. The CDR3 length is 14 residues. CDR3 region: CSVERQGAQNEQFF. The DNA for the CDR3 is TGCAGCGTTGAAAGACAGGGGGCTCAAAATGAGCAGTTCTTC.

This clone was observed a handful of times. The DNA for the CDR3 is TGTGCCAGCAGTTACCCACAGGGGGAGGGCGGAGGCTACACCTTC. Its translation: CASSYPQGEGGGYTF. The chain couples TRBV27 to TRBJ1-2, with 8 positions matching TRBD1. V lost 4 bases, J lost 8 bases, and 12 bases stayed unmatched. CDR3 length equals 15 residues. In germline, CDR1 is MNHEY, CDR2 SMNVEV (reference sequence).

This clone was picked up one time. This chain links TRBV30 with TRBJ2-5, with D possibly matching TRBD1 (6 bases). Germline V gene data show CDR1 as GTSNPN and CDR2 as SVGIG (reference sequence). Trimming pared 7 bases from V and 2 bases from J, leaving 17 bases between. The CDR3 runs 14 residues. CDR3: CASTSQGKQETQYF. CDR3 sequence (DNA): TGTGCCTCCACGTCCCAGGGGAAACAAGAGACCCAGTACTTC.

The chain is built from TRBV6-5 and TRBJ2-7; TRBD1 matches 9 bases. The trim removed 2 bases at V and 5 bases at J, leaving 7 bases unmatched. CDR1 is MNHEY, CDR2 SVGAGI, per germline. The CDR3 has 15 residues. In DNA form, the CDR3 reads TGTGCCAGCAGTTACCGGGACAGGGTCTTAGACGAGCAGTACTTC. Translation: CASSYRDRVLDEQYF.

V and J are TRBV18 and TRBJ1-4; the match to TRBD1 covers 9 bases. This CDR3 spans 15 amino acids. V was pared by 3 bases and J by 4 bases, with 3 bases of the junction left unmatched. Per germline, CDR1 KGHSH and CDR2 LQKENI. DNA for the CDR3: TGTGCCAGCTCACCGGGACAGGGTTATAATGAAAAACTGTTTTTT. Its translation is CASSPGQGYNEKLFF.

The V call is TRBV7-2, the J call TRBJ2-7; TRBD1 matches 10 bases. CDR3 length: 15 amino acids. Unmatched junction bases numbered 8, after V lost 6 bases and J lost 3 bases. The germline CDR1 and CDR2 sequences are SGHTA and FQGNSA. The CDR3 loop reads CASSLTGGEHYEQYF. The CDR3 DNA reads TGTGCCAGCAGTTTGACAGGGGGCGAGCACTACGAGCAGTACTTC.

This sequence joins TRBV9 and TRBJ2-1, with 9 nucleotides matching TRBD2. The CDR3 has 15 residues. Germline trimming cut 1 base from V and 4 bases from J; bases unmatched to any gene: 3. Germline CDR1 is SGDLS and CDR2 is YYNGEE. CDR3 loop: CASSVSLAGYNEQFF. CDR3 sequence (DNA): TGTGCCAGCAGCGTATCACTAGCGGGTTACAATGAGCAGTTCTTC.

This chain joins TRBV30 and TRBJ1-1, with D unresolved. V was clipped by 5 bases and J by 0 bases, with 10 bases between them. The CDR3 contains 13 residues. CDR1 is GTSNPN, CDR2 SVGIG, per germline (reference sequence). In DNA form, the CDR3 reads TGTGCCTGGGGTTACAGTATGAACACTGAAGCTTTCTTT. This sequence encodes CAWGYSMNTEAFF.

The chain is built from TRBV7-2 and TRBJ2-5; 9 bases line up with TRBD1. V gave up 5 bases and J gave up 3 bases; unmatched junction bases: 7. In germline, CDR1 is SGHTA, CDR2 FQGNSA. The CDR3 runs 15 residues. The chain's CDR3 is CASSPYGQGKETQYF. The CDR3 bases are TGTGCCAGCAGCCCCTACGGACAGGGGAAAGAGACCCAGTACTTC.

This rearrangement joins TRBV15 to TRBJ2-5; 11 bases are a match to TRBD2. The CDR3 loop spans 17 amino acids. CDR1 and CDR2 from the germline V gene are LNHNV and YYDKDF (reference sequence). V shed 2 bases, J shed 5 bases, and the junction held 10 bases outside the gene matches. The CDR3 loop is CATSRHGTSGSWETQYF. The CDR3, as DNA: TGTGCCACCAGCAGACACGGGACTAGCGGAAGTTGGGAGACCCAGTACTTC.

The chain has TRBV4-3 and TRBJ2-5, with TRBD1 matching 7 bases. The CDR3 covers 14 residues. The V gene's germline CDR1 is LGHNA and CDR2 YSLEER. V was clipped by 3 bases and J by 4 bases; unmatched bases: 5. The CDR3 coding sequence is TGCGCCAGCAGCCAGGTAGGGGGCGGAGAGACCCAGTACTTC. Its protein product is CASSQVGGGETQYF.

This chain joins TRBV7-3 and TRBJ2-1, with TRBD2 matching 9 bases. J gave up 2 bases and V 2 bases, and 1 base lay outside the gene matches. Germline V gives CDR1 SGHTA, CDR2 FQGTGA. The CDR3 loop spans 15 amino acids. Written as DNA, the CDR3 is TGTGCCAGCAGCTTATCTAGCGGGACCTACAATGAGCAGTTCTTC. Translated, it gives CASSLSSGTYNEQFF.

This clone turned up a few times. The rearrangement uses TRBV5-4 and TRBJ2-3; D not certain. The V end lost 1 base, the J end lost 5 bases, and 14 bases lay between the germline ends. The CDR3 sequence is 15 residues long. From germline, CDR1 is SGHNT and CDR2 YYREEE (reference sequence). CDR3 coding DNA: TGTGCCAGCAGCTTGTATTCCCTGAAGAGAGATACGCAGTATTTT. Its translation is CASSLYSLKRDTQYF.

This clone came up a few times. The rearrangement joins TRBV19 to TRBJ2-1, with 12 bases fitting TRBD2. The V gene's germline CDR1 is LNHDA and CDR2 SQIVND (reference sequence). V was clipped by 6 bases and J by 9 bases; unmatched bases: 15. The CDR3 is 17 residues long. The CDR3 sequence is CASSQGLAGGGASEQFF. The CDR3 coding sequence is TGTGCCAGTAGCCAGGGACTAGCGGGCGGGGGGGCTAGTGAGCAGTTCTTC.

J is TRBJ1-2 and V is TRBV7-2; no reliable D call. Germline V gene data show CDR1 as SGHTA and CDR2 as FQGNSA. There are 11 residues in the CDR3. V lost 11 bases, J lost 4 bases, and 11 bases lay in between. The CDR3 sequence is CALGSGYGYTF. CDR3 nucleotide sequence: TGTGCCCTCGGGAGCGGCTATGGCTACACCTTC.

CDR3 nucleotides: TGTGCCAGCAGACCGGGACTAGCGATTAACACCGGGGAGCTGTTTTTT. Protein product: CASRPGLAINTGELFF. This chain links TRBV27 with TRBJ2-2, with 10 bases fitting TRBD2. V lost 6 bases and J lost 2; bases outside the gene matches: 6. The CDR3 totals 16 residues. CDR1 MNHEY and CDR2 SMNVEV come from the germline V gene (reference sequence).

This clone qualifies as medium-sized. The sample holds other DNA sequences that translate to the same CDR3. The rearrangement joins TRBV27 to TRBJ2-3; D uncertain. From germline, CDR1 is MNHEY and CDR2 SMNVEV (reference sequence). The CDR3 loop spans 12 amino acids. The germline V and J ends were trimmed by 3 bases and 5 bases, with 6 bases remaining between them. The CDR3 region has the DNA TGTGCCAGCAGTTTTGGTAGAGATACGCAGTATTTT. Translated, it gives CASSFGRDTQYF.

This clone was counted a few times. The chain uses TRBV7-3 and TRBJ2-5; TRBD2 aligns across 13 bases. The CDR3 contains 17 residues. Germline lookup yields CDR1 SGHTA and CDR2 FQGTGA. The J segment lost 4 bases and the V segment lost 5 bases, leaving 10 bases of the junction unmatched. The CDR3 spells CASSLGLAGVRGETQYF. The CDR3 coding sequence is TGTGCCAGCAGCCTAGGACTAGCGGGAGTAAGAGGAGAGACCCAGTACTTC.

The CDR3 coding sequence is TGCGCCAGCAGCTTAGGGGTAACCGGGGAGCTGTTTTTT. Amino acids: CASSLGVTGELFF. This chain links TRBV5-1 with TRBJ2-2, with TRBD1 as a possible D gene (5 bases). The V end was cut by 2 bases, the J end by 5 bases, with 7 bases between. Germline assignment: CDR1 SGHRS and CDR2 YFSETQ. The CDR3 has 13 residues.

The V call is TRBV4-3, the J call TRBJ1-2; a weak D match, TRBD1 (6 bases). V was cut by 1 base and J by 2 bases, with 11 bases left in between. The CDR3 is 15 residues long. CDR1 and CDR2 from the germline V gene are LGHNA and YSLEER. DNA for the CDR3: TGCGCCAGCAGCCAAGGCAGGGGCGCCAACTATGGCTACACCTTC. It codes for CASSQGRGANYGYTF.

This clone was seen once. The gene calls are TRBV7-2 and TRBJ2-3; D is undetermined. CDR3 length: 13 amino acids. The germline CDR1 and CDR2 sequences are SGHTA and FQGNSA. The V end lost 5 bases, the J end lost 4 bases, and 10 bases lay between the germline ends. CDR3 sequence: CASSPRVADTQYF. CDR3 sequence (DNA): TGTGCCAGCAGCCCCCGGGTCGCAGATACGCAGTATTTT.

The chain recombines TRBV27 with TRBJ1-2, with TRBD1 matching over 7 bases. This CDR3 contains 15 residues. The ends lost 2 bases at V and 4 bases at J; junction bases unmatched: 7. The germline V gene has CDR1 MNHEY and CDR2 SMNVEV (reference sequence). DNA for the CDR3: TGTGCCAGCAGTTTAAGAGGGGGCGCATTCTATGGCTACACCTTC. Residues: CASSLRGGAFYGYTF.

The chain recombines TRBV7-9 with TRBJ1-1, with 10 bases aligning to TRBD1. The trim removed 4 bases at V and 2 bases at J, leaving 1 base unmatched. CDR1 is SEHNR and CDR2 is FQNEAQ in the germline V gene (reference sequence). CDR3 length: 14 residues. CDR3 protein: CASSWDRGNTEAFF. CDR3 bases: TGTGCCAGCAGCTGGGACAGGGGCAACACTGAAGCTTTCTTT.

The chain employs TRBV6-6 and TRBJ1-5; maybe TRBD1 (5 bases). The V end lost 6 bases, the J end lost 3 bases, and 15 bases lay between the germline ends. The V gene's germline CDR1 is MNHNY and CDR2 SVGAGI (reference sequence). This CDR3 region has 15 residues. As DNA, the CDR3 is TGTGCCAGCAGCTTCCAGGGTTTTACCAATCAGCCCCAGCATTTT. It specifies CASSFQGFTNQPQHF.